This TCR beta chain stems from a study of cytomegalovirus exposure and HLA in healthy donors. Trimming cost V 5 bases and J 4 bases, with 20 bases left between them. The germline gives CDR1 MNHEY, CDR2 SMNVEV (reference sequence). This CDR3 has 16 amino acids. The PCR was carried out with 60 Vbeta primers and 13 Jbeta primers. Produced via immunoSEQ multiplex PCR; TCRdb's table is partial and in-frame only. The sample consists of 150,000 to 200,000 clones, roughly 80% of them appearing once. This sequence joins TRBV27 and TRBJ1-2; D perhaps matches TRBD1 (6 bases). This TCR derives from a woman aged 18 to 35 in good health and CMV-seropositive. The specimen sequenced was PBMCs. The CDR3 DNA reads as TGTGCCAGCAGTCCCAATCCTAGGGGGAGCCGCTATGGCTACACCTTC. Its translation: CASSPNPRGSRYGYTF.